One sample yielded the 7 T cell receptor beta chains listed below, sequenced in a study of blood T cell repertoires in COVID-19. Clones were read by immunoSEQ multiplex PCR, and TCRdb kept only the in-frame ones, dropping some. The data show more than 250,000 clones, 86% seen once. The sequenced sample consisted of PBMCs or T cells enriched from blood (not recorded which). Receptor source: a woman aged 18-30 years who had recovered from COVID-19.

The DNA for the CDR3 is TGTGCCAGCAGTTTTCCCCCCGGAGGGACTGGAAACACCATATATTTT. Translating it yields CASSFPPGGTGNTIYF. V usage is TRBV28 and J usage is TRBJ1-3, with D hard to call. This CDR3 region has 16 residues. Germline values: CDR1 MDHEN, CDR2 SYDVKM. V dropped 3 bases and J dropped 2 bases, with 14 bases sitting between them.

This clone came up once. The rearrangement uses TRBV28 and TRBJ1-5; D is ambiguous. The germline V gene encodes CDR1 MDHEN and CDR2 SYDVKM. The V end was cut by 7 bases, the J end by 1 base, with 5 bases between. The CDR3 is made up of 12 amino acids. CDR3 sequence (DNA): TGTGCCAGCACCGTGAGCAATCAGCCCCAGCATTTT. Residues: CASTVSNQPQHF.

For the CDR3, the DNA is TGTGCCAGCAGTTTACTGCACAGTAGCTCTGGGGCCAACGTCCTGACTTTC. This gives the protein CASSLLHSSSGANVLTF. The chain combines TRBV28 with TRBJ2-6; D is ambiguous. The CDR3 covers 17 residues. Germline V gene sequence: CDR1 MDHEN, CDR2 SYDVKM. V lost 2 bases and J lost 0, with 11 bases in between. Filled out from reference TRBV28 and TRBJ2-6, the complete variable domain reads DVKVTQSSRYLVKRTGEKVFLECVQDMDHENMFWYRQDPGLGLRLIYFSYDVKMKEKGDIPEGYSVSREKKERFSLILESASTNQTSMYLCASSLLHSSSGANVLTFGAGSRLTVL.

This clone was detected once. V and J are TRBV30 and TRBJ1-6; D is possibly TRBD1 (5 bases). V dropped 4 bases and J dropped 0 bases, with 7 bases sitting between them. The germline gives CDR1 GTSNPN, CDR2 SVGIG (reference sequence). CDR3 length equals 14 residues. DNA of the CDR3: TGTGCCTGGACGACAGACTCCTATAATTCACCCCTCCACTTT. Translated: CAWTTDSYNSPLHF. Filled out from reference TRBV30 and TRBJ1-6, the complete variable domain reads SQTIHQWPATLVQPVGSPLSLECTVEGTSNPNLYWYRQAAGRGLQLLFYSVGIGQISSEVPQNLSASRPQDRQFILSSKKLLLSDSGFYLCAWTTDSYNSPLHFGNGTRLTVT.

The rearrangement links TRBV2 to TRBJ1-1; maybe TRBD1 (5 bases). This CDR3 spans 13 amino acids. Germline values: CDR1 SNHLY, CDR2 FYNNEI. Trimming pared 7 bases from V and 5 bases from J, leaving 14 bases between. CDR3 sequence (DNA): TGTGCCAGCACCCAGGGTAGACAAACTGAAGCTTTCTTT. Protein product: CASTQGRQTEAFF.

CDR3 DNA sequence: TGTGCCAGTAGTATAGAAGCGGGACTTCGGTACGAGCAGTACTTC. Protein product: CASSIEAGLRYEQYF. The chain has TRBV19 and TRBJ2-7, with TRBD2 matching over 7 bases. The CDR3 is 15 residues long. The germline V gene has CDR1 LNHDA and CDR2 SQIVND (reference sequence). V dropped 0 bases and J dropped 4; count of bases not matched to a gene: 6.

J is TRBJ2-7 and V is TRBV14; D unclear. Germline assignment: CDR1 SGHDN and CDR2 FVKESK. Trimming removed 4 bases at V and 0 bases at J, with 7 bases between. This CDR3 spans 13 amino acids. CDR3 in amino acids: CASSRQASYEQYF. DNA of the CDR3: TGTGCCAGCAGCCGCCAAGCCTCCTACGAGCAGTACTTC.